This T cell receptor beta chain was sequenced for a study of blood T cell repertoires in COVID-19. The table came from immunoSEQ multiplex PCR; TCRdb's copy has only in-frame clones and leaves some out. The repertoire consists of approximately 470,000 clones, with around 87% occurring once and the leading ten covering about 0.65%. J was trimmed by 5 bases and V by 0 bases; bases with no gene match: 6. CDR1 and CDR2 from the germline V gene are LNHDA and SQIVND (reference sequence). The CDR3 has 15 amino acids. V gene TRBV19 combines with J gene TRBJ1-1, with 7 nucleotides matching TRBD1. This clonotype originated in a woman under 30 who had recovered from COVID-19. The sample was PBMCs or T cells enriched from blood (not recorded which). The CDR3 loop reads CASSIEGARGTEAFF. In DNA form, the CDR3 reads TGTGCCAGTAGTATAGAAGGGGCCAGGGGGACTGAAGCTTTCTTT.